The rows below give T cell receptor beta chains drawn from one sample of a study of tumor-infiltrating T cells and Merkel cell polyomavirus. Clones were sequenced by immunoSEQ multiplex PCR, and TCRdb holds only the in-frame ones, with some missing. The profile shows about 25,000 clones, nearly 90% of them singletons. What was sequenced was lymph node tissue. These receptors were collected from a man in his fifties with Merkel cell carcinoma. Both conserved end residues are part of each CDR3. A D gene is named only where the DNA matches it firmly. Clone size is given for some rows only: seen once, a few or many times, or a class if the clone is expanded.

>TRBV11-3|TRBJ2-3|-|TRBD2
CASSLGAPTSASTDTQYF
TGTGCCAGCAGCTTAGGAGCCCCGACTAGCGCGAGCACAGATACGCAGTATTTT
>TRBV14|TRBJ1-1|few|-
CASSQELGATEAFF
TGTGCCAGCAGCCAAGAGCTGGGGGCCACTGAAGCTTTCTTT
>TRBV30|TRBJ1-3|-|-
CAWSLGSLSGNTIYF
TGTGCCTGGAGTCTTGGGAGTCTCTCTGGAAACACCATATATTTT
>TRBV25-1|TRBJ1-5|-|-
CASSPARGNQPQHF
TGTGCCAGCAGCCCAGCGAGGGGGAATCAGCCCCAGCATTTT
>TRBV7-2|TRBJ2-2|-|TRBD1
CASSFRGRNTGELFF
TGTGCCAGCAGCTTCAGGGGGCGGAACACCGGGGAGCTGTTTTTT
>TRBV9|TRBJ2-1|-|TRBD2
CASSPEVAGVNEQFF
TGTGCCAGCAGCCCAGAGGTAGCGGGGGTCAATGAGCAGTTCTTC
>TRBV6-1|TRBJ2-5|-|-
CASSEWAQETQYF
TGTGCCAGCAGTGAATGGGCCCAAGAGACCCAGTACTTC
>TRBV5-4|TRBJ2-3|-|TRBD2
CASSLGLAASTDTQYF
TGTGCCAGCAGCTTAGGTCTAGCGGCTAGCACAGATACGCAGTATTTT
>TRBV18|TRBJ1-3|-|-
CASSPENSGNTIYF
TGTGCCAGCTCCCCGGAGAACTCTGGAAACACCATATATTTT
>TRBV5-4|TRBJ2-5|-|TRBD1
CASSSGQGETQYF
TGTGCCAGCAGCTCAGGACAGGGGGAGACCCAGTACTTC
>TRBV2|TRBJ2-5|-|-
CASSLNGPMETQYF
TGTGCCAGCAGCTTAAATGGGCCCATGGAGACCCAGTACTTC
>TRBV19|TRBJ1-5|-|TRBD1
CASSIDRAQPQHF
TGTGCCAGTAGTATCGACAGGGCCCAGCCCCAGCATTTT
>TRBV9|TRBJ2-2|-|TRBD2
CASSVGLAGERSGELFF
TGTGCCAGCAGCGTAGGTCTAGCGGGAGAACGTTCCGGGGAGCTGTTTTTT
>TRBV19|TRBJ2-7|-|-
CASRGRATYEQYF
TGTGCCAGTAGAGGCAGGGCGACCTACGAGCAGTACTTC